The 27 T cell receptor beta chains listed next were all sequenced from one sample in a study of blood T cell repertoires in COVID-19. Using immunoSEQ multiplex PCR, the repertoire was profiled, and TCRdb retains in-frame clones only, with some absent. The sample consists of tens of thousands of clones, around 80% of them appearing once. The sample taken for sequencing was peripheral blood. These receptors were obtained from an older man with acute or convalescent COVID-19.

The chain is built from TRBV5-6 and TRBJ2-7; D might be TRBD2 (7 bases). CDR3 length: 14 residues. V dropped 4 bases and J dropped 2 bases, with 13 bases sitting between them. CDR1 and CDR2 from the germline V gene are SGHDT and YYEEEE. The CDR3, as DNA: TGTGCCAGCAGCGTGGGGGGGCCGACCTACGAGCAGTACTTC. It codes for CASSVGGPTYEQYF.

V and J are TRBV18 and TRBJ1-4; D may be TRBD1 (5 bases). This CDR3 has 14 residues. The germline V gene encodes CDR1 KGHSH and CDR2 LQKENI. V was cut by 1 base and J by 8 bases, with 11 bases left in between. The CDR3 sequence is CASSPRREGEKLFF. CDR3 in DNA: TGTGCCAGCTCACCACGCAGGGAAGGGGAAAAACTGTTTTTT. Filled out from reference TRBV18 and TRBJ1-4, the complete variable domain reads NAGVMQNPRHLVRRRGQEARLRCSPMKGHSHVYWYRQLPEEGLKFMVYLQKENIIDESGMPKERFSAEFPKEGPSILRIQQVVRGDSAAYFCASSPRREGEKLFFGSGTQLSVL.

This chain connects TRBV3-1 (or the pseudogene TRBV3-2) to TRBJ1-5; no definite D call. The CDR3 sequence is 15 residues long. Deletions cut 2 bases from V and 3 bases from J, with 11 bases between. The germline gives CDR1 LGHDT, CDR2 YNNKEL (reference sequence). CDR3 coding DNA: TGTGCCAGCAGCCAATTTAGTGCTTCCAATCAGCCCCAGCATTTT. The encoded protein is CASSQFSASNQPQHF.

The chain links TRBV27 to TRBJ2-7; TRBD1 matches at 8 bases. Trimming took 6 bases from V and 2 from J; bases not matched to a gene: 18. The CDR3 consists of 18 residues. Germline V gives CDR1 MNHEY, CDR2 SMNVEV (reference sequence). CDR3 loop: CASSHTIRTGGTAYEQYF. CDR3 bases: TGTGCCAGCAGCCATACCATCCGTACAGGGGGGACGGCCTACGAGCAGTACTTC.

The chain links TRBV3-1 (or the pseudogene TRBV3-2) to TRBJ2-1, with TRBD2 as a possible D gene (5 bases). Germline CDR1 reads LGHDT; CDR2 reads YNNKEL (reference sequence). CDR3 size: 13 residues. With 4 bases removed from V and 4 bases from J, the gap between germline ends came to 8 bases. The CDR3, as DNA: TGTGCCAGCAGCCGAGGGTTATACAATGAGCAGTTCTTC. It specifies CASSRGLYNEQFF.

The J gene is TRBJ1-5, the V gene TRBV4-3; 7 nucleotides match TRBD1. V was clipped by 8 bases and J by 2 bases; unmatched bases: 9. In germline, CDR1 is LGHNA, CDR2 YSLEER. CDR3 length: 15 amino acids. The CDR3 loop is CASSKGGTGNQPQHF. CDR3 coding DNA: TGCGCCAGCTCTAAAGGGGGCACGGGCAATCAGCCCCAGCATTTT.

This clone was recorded only once. This chain connects TRBV19 to TRBJ1-1; D is unclear. From germline, CDR1 is LNHDA and CDR2 SQIVND (reference sequence). The CDR3 runs 13 residues. V was clipped by 10 bases and J by 6 bases, with 18 bases between them. CDR3 residues: CATTSRGRAEAFF. The CDR3 DNA is TGTGCCACCACCTCGAGAGGTCGGGCTGAAGCTTTCTTT.

V usage is TRBV5-5 and J usage is TRBJ2-1; 8 bases fit TRBD2. CDR1 and CDR2 from the germline V gene are SGHKS and YYEKEE (reference sequence). The CDR3 is 16 residues long. The junction had 6 bases not matched to a gene; V was cut back by 3 bases and J by 1 base. This CDR3 reads CASSWSGGLSYNEQFF. The CDR3 bases are TGTGCCAGCAGCTGGAGCGGGGGCCTTTCCTACAATGAGCAGTTCTTC.

The gene calls are TRBV5-1 and TRBJ2-2, with 8 positions matching TRBD1. Germline V CDR1 and CDR2: SGHRS, YFSETQ. This CDR3 contains 13 residues. V gave up 4 bases and J gave up 5 bases; unmatched junction bases: 1. The CDR3 DNA sequence: TGCGCCAGCAGCGGACAGGGAACCGGGGAGCTGTTTTTT. Residues: CASSGQGTGELFF.

The rearrangement uses TRBV19 and TRBJ2-2; a weak D match, TRBD2 (6 bases). The CDR3 runs 14 residues. CDR1 and CDR2 from the germline V gene are LNHDA and SQIVND (reference sequence). V lost 0 bases to trimming and J lost 7 bases, with 9 bases between them. Here the CDR3 DNA reads TGTGCCAGTAGTATAGATCTTAGCGGCGGGGAGCTGTTTTTT. Protein: CASSIDLSGGELFF.

The chain has TRBV24-1 and TRBJ2-3, with TRBD1 identical over 9 bases. Losses at the gene ends were 9 bases for V and 2 bases for J; bases not matched to a gene: 8. The CDR3 spans 15 residues. Looked up from germline, CDR1 is KGHDR and CDR2 is SFDVKD. In nucleotides, the CDR3 is TGTGCCACCGGACAAGGACAGGGGTACACAGATACGCAGTATTTT. Translated: CATGQGQGYTDTQYF.

The chain carries TRBV5-8 and TRBJ2-5, with D possibly matching TRBD1 (6 bases). This CDR3 contains 16 residues. The germline V and J ends were trimmed by 3 bases and 4 bases, with 19 bases remaining between them. Germline values: CDR1 SGHTS, CDR2 YDEGEE. This chain's CDR3 is CASSSHVGARRETQYF. The DNA for the CDR3 is TGTGCCAGCAGCTCCCATGTGGGGGCGCGGAGAGAGACCCAGTACTTC. Full variable domain (outside the CDR3, taken from reference TRBV5-8 and TRBJ2-5): EAGVTQSPTHLIKTRGQQATLRCSPISGHTSVYWYQQALGLGLQFLLWYDEGEERNRGNFPPRFSGRQFPNYSSELNVNALELEDSALYLCASSSHVGARRETQYFGPGTRLLVL.

This sequence joins TRBV4-3 and TRBJ1-2; possible D gene TRBD1, 6 bases. The CDR3 length is 14 residues. V was clipped by 2 bases and J by 7 bases, with 14 bases between them. Per the germline V gene, CDR1 is LGHNA and CDR2 is YSLEER. CDR3 sequence (DNA): TGCGCCAGCAGCCAATCGAACAGGGCCACTGGCTACACCTTC. It translates to CASSQSNRATGYTF.

This clone was found a few times. This chain joins TRBV4-3 and TRBJ2-4; 7 nucleotides align to TRBD2. Germline V gene sequence: CDR1 LGHNA, CDR2 YSLEER. The CDR3 runs 16 residues. V shed 0 bases, J shed 1 base, and the junction held 3 bases outside the gene matches. DNA of the CDR3: TGCGCCAGCAGCCAAGAACCCGGGGGGGCCAAAAACATTCAGTACTTC. Its translation is CASSQEPGGAKNIQYF.

The V and J genes are TRBV3-1 (or the pseudogene TRBV3-2) and TRBJ2-1, with TRBD2 identical over 9 bases. The CDR3 runs to 16 residues. In germline, CDR1 is LGHDT, CDR2 YNNKEL (reference sequence). V lost 4 bases, J lost 7 bases, and 11 bases stayed unmatched. The CDR3 region has the DNA TGTGCCAGCAGCCCCCCGGGCGGGGGGGCAAGAAATGAGCAGTTCTTC. As protein: CASSPPGGGARNEQFF.

The chain employs TRBV5-1 and TRBJ2-7, with D tentatively TRBD2 (5 bases). This CDR3 contains 13 residues. Germline CDR1 SGHRS, CDR2 YFSETQ. V lost 0 bases and J lost 1, with 5 bases in between. In nucleotides, the CDR3 is TGCGCCAGCAGCTTGGCGGGATCCTACGAGCAGTACTTC. Translated, it gives CASSLAGSYEQYF. Looking up the rest from reference TRBV5-1 and TRBJ2-7 gives the full variable domain: KAGVTQTPRYLIKTRGQQVTLSCSPISGHRSVSWYQQTPGQGLQFLFEYFSETQRNKGNFPGRFSGRQFSNSRSEMNVSTLELGDSALYLCASSLAGSYEQYFGPGTRLTVT.

The chain couples TRBV2 to TRBJ2-1; 8 bases are shared with TRBD1. CDR1 is SNHLY, CDR2 FYNNEI, per germline. This CDR3 comprises 15 residues. After removal of 1 base from V and 5 bases from J, the junction contained 4 bases not matched to a gene. This CDR3 is CASSEEGQANNEQFF. Here the CDR3 DNA reads TGTGCCAGCAGTGAAGAGGGACAGGCAAACAATGAGCAGTTCTTC.

The rearrangement uses TRBV6-6 and TRBJ1-2, with 11 bases fitting TRBD1. The CDR3 consists of 14 residues. Germline trimming cut 6 bases from V and 7 bases from J; bases unmatched to any gene: 7. Germline CDR1 reads MNHNY; CDR2 reads SVGAGI (reference sequence). CDR3 bases: TGTGCCAGCAGATCGGGACAGGGGGAATCTGGCTACACCTTC. As protein: CASRSGQGESGYTF.

The chain links TRBV27 to TRBJ2-4; possibly TRBD1 for D (7 bases). Deletions cut 3 bases from V and 2 bases from J, with 29 bases between. The CDR3 sequence is 21 residues long. CDR1 and CDR2 (germline): MNHEY, SMNVEV (reference sequence). CDR3 coding DNA: TGTGCCAGCAGTTTTCTTAGTTTGAGCAATCGCAGGGGGGTTTCCAAAAACATTCAGTACTTC. It encodes CASSFLSLSNRRGVSKNIQYF.

This chain uses TRBV5-1 with TRBJ1-1, with D uncertain. Germline V gene sequence: CDR1 SGHRS, CDR2 YFSETQ. The CDR3 runs to 14 residues. V lost 3 bases and J 0 bases, leaving 9 bases between the germline ends. In nucleotides, the CDR3 is TGCGCCAGCAGCTCCTCGACTGTGAACACTGAAGCTTTCTTT. As protein: CASSSSTVNTEAFF.

The chain links TRBV5-4 to TRBJ2-7; TRBD2 matches 8 bases. In germline, CDR1 is SGHNT, CDR2 YYREEE (reference sequence). J gave up 0 bases and V 2 bases, and 4 bases lay outside the gene matches. The CDR3 has 15 residues. This CDR3 reads CASSLKAGVSYEQYF. The CDR3 region has the DNA TGTGCCAGCAGCTTAAAAGCGGGGGTCTCCTACGAGCAGTACTTC.

The chain recombines TRBV10-2 with TRBJ1-3; D is ambiguous. Germline CDR1 is WSHSY and CDR2 is SAAADI. The CDR3 length is 14 residues. Trimming left V 6 bases short and J 9 bases short, with 18 bases between. The DNA for the CDR3 is TGCGCCAGCAGGAGGGAAAGTTCCCGGGGCACCATATATTTT. This gives the protein CASRRESSRGTIYF.

V usage is TRBV9 and J usage is TRBJ2-5; 12 nucleotides match TRBD2. This CDR3 has 18 residues. V gave up 0 bases and J gave up 4 bases; unmatched junction bases: 10. Germline CDR1 and CDR2: SGDLS and YYNGEE. CDR3 coding DNA: TGTGCCAGCAGCGTAGGTAGCCTAGCGGGGGGGACAGGAGAGACCCAGTACTTC. This encodes CASSVGSLAGGTGETQYF.

The genes are TRBV2 and TRBJ2-3, with 7 nucleotides matching TRBD1. The CDR3 is 14 residues long. Germline trimming cut 7 bases from V and 0 bases from J; bases unmatched to any gene: 4. Germline V CDR1 and CDR2: SNHLY, FYNNEI. The CDR3 region has the DNA TGTGCCAGCACATACAGGGGTAGCACAGATACGCAGTATTTT. This sequence encodes CASTYRGSTDTQYF. Combining the CDR3 with reference TRBV2 and TRBJ2-3 gives the whole variable domain EPEVTQTPSHQVTQMGQEVILRCVPISNHLYFYWYRQILGQKVEFLVSFYNNEISEKSEIFDDQFSVERPDGSNFTLKIRSTKLEDSAMYFCASTYRGSTDTQYFGPGTRLTVL.

CDR3 sequence (DNA): TGTGCCAGTAGTATCCAAGCGGGGGGTTCCTACGAGCAGTACTTC. The encoded protein is CASSIQAGGSYEQYF. This sequence joins TRBV19 and TRBJ2-7; 9 nucleotides match TRBD2. J gave up 1 base and V 3 bases, and 4 bases lay outside the gene matches. CDR1 and CDR2 from the germline V gene are LNHDA and SQIVND (reference sequence). The CDR3 is made up of 15 amino acids.

The rearrangement uses TRBV10-3 and TRBJ1-6, with 9 bases that match TRBD1. The CDR3 runs to 14 residues. Germline trimming cut 4 bases from V and 8 bases from J; bases unmatched to any gene: 3. Germline V gene lookup returns CDR1 ENHRY and CDR2 SYGVKD. CDR3: CAISARDRDSPLHF. The CDR3 coding sequence is TGTGCCATCAGTGCCCGGGACAGGGATTCACCCCTCCACTTT.

V usage is TRBV24-1 and J usage is TRBJ1-5; no firm D call. Germline V CDR1 and CDR2: KGHDR, SFDVKD. Trimming took off 4 bases at V and 3 bases at J, with 15 bases between the two ends. CDR3 size: 16 residues. CDR3 bases: TGTGCCACCAGTGACCCCATCCGACACAACAATCAGCCCCAGCATTTT. Translated: CATSDPIRHNNQPQHF.